The clone carrying this T cell receptor beta chain showed up just once. What it recognizes is unknown. Time point described: persistent/refractory GD, antithyroid drugs over 5 years with positive TRAb. RNA isolated from PBMCs was used to make the TCR library. Staff took roughly 8.8 milliliters of peripheral blood and put it into EDTA tubes. There are 14 residues in the CDR3. V lost 3 bases, J lost 2 bases, and 10 bases lay in between. CDR1 MDHEN and CDR2 SYDVKM come from the germline V gene. Arm-PCR of CDR3 regions and iRepertoire HTBI primers were used to build TCR beta libraries. Authors' analysis steps: From all samples, identification returned over 13 TRBJ and approximately 63 TRBV segments. TCRdb recomputed calls from the multiplex PCR reads with MiXCR, one row per CDR3 protein. TCRdb, not the authors, supplied the V and J calls. The sample has 390,000 or so distinct CDR3 sequences, 23% seen once.

The source of the sample is a study of regulatory T cells in long-lasting Graves disease. General study points: Persistent disease preferred TRBV28, TRBJ1-2 and TRBJ2-5.

V usage is TRBV28 and J usage is TRBJ1-2; D gene ambiguous. The receptor's source is a middle-aged woman with Graves disease. The sample consisted of peripheral blood mononuclear cells (PBMCs), taken when the disease was refractory, from a patient treated with antithyroid drugs. The chain's CDR3 is CASSFYDMNYGYTF. The CDR3 coding sequence is TGTGCCAGCAGTTTCTACGACATGAACTATGGCTACACCTTC.